The 11 T cell receptor beta chains reported below all come from one sample, sequenced in a study of lymphopenia after photon versus proton radiotherapy. Repertoires were generated with immunoSEQ multiplex PCR, while TCRdb's copy carries only in-frame clones and drops some. Here the sample spans 40,000 to 45,000 clones, about four fifths being singletons. The sample here was peripheral blood, taken from a patient treated with proton-based radiotherapy. These receptors came from a woman in her 70s with pancreatic cancer.

The chain joins TRBV7-9 to TRBJ2-7, with D tentatively TRBD2 (5 bases). The germline V and J ends were trimmed by 10 bases and 9 bases, with 22 bases remaining between them. This CDR3 is built from 13 residues. Germline-derived CDR1 and CDR2 are SEHNR and FQNEAQ (reference sequence). Here the CDR3 reads CATSGIINIGQYF. The CDR3 DNA reads as TGTGCCACTTCCGGGATTATCAATATCGGGCAGTACTTC.

This clone has a handful of counts. The CDR3 spells CASSLDAGDEQPQHF. CDR3 sequence (DNA): TGCGCCAGCAGCTTGGACGCCGGGGATGAGCAGCCCCAGCATTTT. The gene calls are TRBV5-1 and TRBJ1-5; D unresolved. Per germline, CDR1 SGHRS and CDR2 YFSETQ. The CDR3 length is 15 residues. The ends were cut back, 0 bases at V and 7 bases at J, with 14 bases in the middle.

V and J are TRBV11-2 and TRBJ2-6; tentatively, D is TRBD1 or TRBD2 (6 bases each). Germline lookup yields CDR1 SGHAT and CDR2 FQNNGV. Trimming stripped 1 base from V and 0 bases from J, with 13 bases between. The CDR3 has 18 amino acids. CDR3 nucleotide sequence: TGTGCCAGCAGCTTAGGAGGGGGGTCGCTCTCTGGGGCCAACGTCCTGACTTTC. Its protein is CASSLGGGSLSGANVLTF.

As concerns this clone: The sample carries other DNA sequences with the same CDR3. The rearrangement uses TRBV4-1 and TRBJ1-5; D remains unclear. Deletions cut 0 bases from V and 2 bases from J, with 11 bases between. The length of the CDR3 is 16 residues. CDR1 and CDR2 (germline): MGHRA, YSYEKL. CDR3 loop: CASSQDLMGGNQPQHF. The DNA of the CDR3 is TGCGCCAGCAGCCAAGACTTAATGGGTGGCAATCAGCCCCAGCATTTT.

This chain joins TRBV19 and TRBJ1-1; 7 bases line up with TRBD1. The J segment lost 4 bases and the V segment lost 5 bases, leaving 10 bases of the junction unmatched. Germline lookup yields CDR1 LNHDA and CDR2 SQIVND (reference sequence). CDR3 size: 15 residues. In DNA, the CDR3 is TGTGCCAGTAGTCCGGCAAGGGGGCTAGTCACTGAAGCTTTCTTT. It translates to CASSPARGLVTEAFF.

A single count supports this clone. V and J are TRBV4-2 and TRBJ2-7; TRBD1 aligns across 10 bases. CDR3 length: 17 amino acids. Trimming at V came to 1 base and at J to 2 bases, leaving 8 bases not matched to a gene. Germline V gene data show CDR1 as LGHNA and CDR2 as YNFKEQ. For the CDR3, the DNA is TGTGCCAGCAGCCAAGGGGTCCCAGGGACAGGGGCCTACGAGCAGTACTTC. It codes for CASSQGVPGTGAYEQYF.

This chain uses TRBV5-4 with TRBJ2-5; a possible D gene is TRBD2 (6 bases). The DNA end is a closer match to TRBJ2-7, so the J assignment may be wrong. The CDR3 loop spans 14 amino acids. Per germline, CDR1 SGHNT and CDR2 YYREEE (reference sequence). CDR3 DNA: TGTGCCAGCAGCGTAGTGGAGGGCCTCTACGAGCAGTACTTC. Its translation: CASSVVEGLYEQYF.

The chain links TRBV5-1 to TRBJ2-1; possibly TRBD1 or TRBD2 for D (6 bases each). V dropped 3 bases and J dropped 9 bases, with 16 bases sitting between them. Germline loops: CDR1 SGHRS, CDR2 YFSETQ. The CDR3 covers 14 residues. As DNA, the CDR3 is TGCGCCAGCAGCTCAAAGGGGGGTGGCCCTGAGCAGTTCTTC. This gives the protein CASSSKGGGPEQFF.

V gene TRBV7-9 combines with J gene TRBJ1-1, with a weak D call TRBD1 (6 bases). The germline V and J ends were trimmed by 5 bases and 1 base, with 14 bases remaining between them. Germline loops: CDR1 SEHNR, CDR2 FQNEAQ (reference sequence). This CDR3 has 15 residues. This CDR3 reads CASSLWTDPNTEAFF. In DNA, the CDR3 is TGTGCCAGCAGCCTCTGGACAGATCCGAACACTGAAGCTTTCTTT.

The chain has TRBV27 and TRBJ2-5; the match to TRBD2 covers 7 bases. Germline V gives CDR1 MNHEY, CDR2 SMNVEV (reference sequence). V was clipped by 5 bases and J by 1 base; unmatched bases: 10. The CDR3 has 16 residues. Here the CDR3 DNA reads TGTGCCAGCAGTGAGGGGAGGGAAGGGCCCCAAGAGACCCAGTACTTC. Protein: CASSEGREGPQETQYF.

With respect to this clone: This specimen includes other DNA sequences encoding the same CDR3. This chain connects TRBV29-1 to TRBJ1-1, with a tentative D call TRBD1 (5 bases). Deletions cut 6 bases from V and 1 base from J, with 9 bases between. CDR3 size: 12 residues. CDR1 and CDR2 from the germline V gene are SQVTM and ANQGSEA. The CDR3 sequence: CSVGTGNTEAFF. The CDR3 DNA follows: TGCAGCGTGGGGACGGGGAACACTGAAGCTTTCTTT.